This TCR beta chain was identified in a study of identifying expanded T cells in peripheral blood. Using immunoSEQ multiplex PCR, the repertoire was profiled, and TCRdb retains in-frame clones only, with some absent. This sample has 81,000 or so clones; 80% to 85% occur once, and the top ten carry around 20%. Germline V gene sequence: CDR1 SGHNT, CDR2 YENEEA. CDR3 length: 12 residues. V was pared by 4 bases and J by 8 bases, with 11 bases between. Sequencing was carried out using blood. The chain recombines TRBV11-3 with TRBJ1-2, with a tentative D call TRBD1 (5 bases). This TCR was recovered from a person aged 18 to 75 in good health. The CDR3 DNA reads TGTGCCAGCAGCTCTGGGGGACGCGGCTACACCTTC. Translating it yields CASSSGGRGYTF.